The rows below give T cell receptor beta chains drawn from one sample of a study of T cell changes during pregnancy in multiple sclerosis. Produced via immunoSEQ multiplex PCR; TCRdb's table is partial and in-frame only. The sample shows tens of thousands of clones, about 91% of them seen only once. The sample here was peripheral blood, taken in the first trimester of pregnancy. All receptors come from a female donor in good health, enrolled as a control in a pregnancy study. Each CDR3 is given with its conserved first and last residue. D genes are given only for firm matches. Clone sizes are given selectively: once, few, many, or a class where the clone is expanded.

.	12	TRBV30	.	TRBJ2-5	CAWSAGGETQYF	TGTGCCTGGAGCGCGGGCGGGGAGACCCAGTACTTC
.	12	TRBV27	.	TRBJ2-2	CASREPPGELFF	TGTGCCAGCAGGGAGCCCCCCGGGGAGCTGTTTTTT
.	14	TRBV12-5	TRBD1	TRBJ2-3	CASLDRVYTDTQYF	TGTGCTAGCCTCGACAGGGTTTACACAGATACGCAGTATTTT
.	15	TRBV19	TRBD2	TRBJ2-1	CASSKGLADYNEQFF	TGTGCCAGTAGTAAGGGACTAGCGGATTACAATGAGCAGTTCTTC
once	15	TRBV2	TRBD1	TRBJ2-5	CASSGLTGGAETQYF	TGTGCCAGCAGCGGACTGACAGGGGGCGCCGAGACCCAGTACTTC
.	13	TRBV6-6	TRBD1	TRBJ1-3	CASSDREGNTIYF	TGTGCCAGCAGCGACAGGGAAGGAAACACCATATATTTT
.	15	TRBV5-1	.	TRBJ1-1	CASSLDGDLNTEAFF	TGCGCCAGCAGCTTGGATGGAGATCTGAACACTGAAGCTTTCTTT
.	15	TRBV5-5	.	TRBJ1-1	CASSSLTDFNTEAFF	TGTGCCAGCAGCTCCCTCACGGACTTCAACACTGAAGCTTTCTTT
.	15	TRBV5-1	.	TRBJ2-7	CASSSGAGGTYEQYF	TGCGCCAGCAGCTCCGGAGCGGGCGGAACCTACGAGCAGTACTTC
.	16	TRBV21-1	.	TRBJ1-1	CASSKKWTGMNTEAFF	TGTGCCAGCAGCAAAAAGTGGACTGGGATGAACACTGAAGCTTTCTTT
.	13	TRBV4-3	TRBD1	TRBJ2-3	CASSQPGQDTQYF	TGCGCCAGCAGCCAACCGGGACAGGATACGCAGTATTTT
.	16	TRBV10-1	TRBD2	TRBJ2-7	CASSPSGRAEVHEQYF	TGCGCCAGCAGTCCAAGCGGGAGGGCCGAAGTGCACGAGCAGTACTTC
.	16	TRBV5-4	TRBD2	TRBJ2-7	CASSGGLAGGPNEQYF	TGTGCCAGCAGCGGGGGACTAGCGGGAGGGCCAAACGAGCAGTACTTC
once	13	TRBV28	.	TRBJ2-7	CASSPGFSYEQYF	TGTGCCAGCAGCCCGGGATTCTCCTACGAGCAGTACTTC